A single sample gave rise to the 17 T cell receptor beta chains below, sequenced in a study of identical twins. TCRdb analysed the 5' RACE reads with MiXCR anew, one entry per CDR3 protein. The data contain hundreds of thousands of distinct CDR3 sequences, 21% of them singletons. These data were also filed under a second study, of T cells expressing NK-cell markers.

Sequencing used PBMCs. All receptors derive from a woman younger than 35 in good health.

This chain uses TRBV6-1 with TRBJ1-4; a weak D match, TRBD1 (5 bases). Germline CDR1 MNHNS, CDR2 SASEGT. CDR3 length: 13 amino acids. The CDR3 DNA follows: TGTGCAGTCCGGGGGGATACGAATGAAAAACTGTTTTTT. Translated, it gives CAVRGDTNEKLFF.

In its sample, this clonotype was seen a few times. V usage is TRBV12-3 or TRBV12-4 and J usage is TRBJ2-6, with D unclear. The length of the CDR3 is 12 residues. V lost 5 bases and J 7 bases, leaving 6 bases between the germline ends. For the CDR3, the DNA is TGTGCCAGCAGTCCCATAGCCAACGTCCTGACTTTC. This sequence encodes CASSPIANVLTF.

This clonotype showed up just a few times. The chain employs TRBV20-1 and TRBJ2-3; D is ambiguous. The CDR3 is made up of 15 amino acids. The V and J ends lost 4 bases and 4 bases respectively, with 18 bases between them. The germline CDR1 and CDR2 sequences are DFQATT and SNEGSKA (reference sequence). CDR3 sequence (DNA): TGCAGTGCTACCCTCCGGACGGAGTTCCCAGATACGCAGTATTTT. It is translated as CSATLRTEFPDTQYF.

This clonotype was picked up many times. This chain connects TRBV20-1 to TRBJ2-2; TRBD2 matches at 7 bases. CDR1 DFQATT and CDR2 SNEGSKA come from the germline V gene (reference sequence). The CDR3 extends over 13 amino acids. V trimming: 4 bases; J trimming: 5 bases; junction bases outside the gene matches: 4. CDR3 coding DNA: TGCAGTGCTACTGTAGCGGGTACCGGGGAGCTGTTTTTT. It translates to CSATVAGTGELFF.

The rearrangement links TRBV18 to TRBJ2-7; D call uncertain. Trimming stripped 2 bases from V and 6 bases from J, with 11 bases between. CDR3 length: 13 amino acids. Germline CDR1 KGHSH, CDR2 LQKENI. The CDR3 region has the DNA TGTGCCAGCTCACCAAACAGTAAAGCCGAGCAGTACTTC. Its translation: CASSPNSKAEQYF. Using reference TRBV18 and TRBJ2-7 for the parts outside the CDR3, the full variable domain is NAGVMQNPRHLVRRRGQEARLRCSPMKGHSHVYWYRQLPEEGLKFMVYLQKENIIDESGMPKERFSAEFPKEGPSILRIQQVVRGDSAAYFCASSPNSKAEQYFGPGTRLTVT.

This clonotype was detected a few times. The chain joins TRBV13 to TRBJ2-1; 7 nucleotides match TRBD1. Germline V gene data show CDR1 as PRHDT and CDR2 as FYEKMQ (reference sequence). With V trimmed by 5 bases and J by 3 bases, 7 bases remained unmatched. CDR3 length equals 15 residues. The CDR3 loop is CASSDLAGGYNEQFF. Written as DNA, the CDR3 is TGTGCCAGCAGCGACCTGGCAGGGGGCTACAATGAGCAGTTCTTC.

This clonotype turned up a few times. In DNA form, the CDR3 reads TGTGCCAGCAGTCCGTACGGGGGGGCAGGGACTGAAGCTTTCTTT. Its protein is CASSPYGGAGTEAFF. This rearrangement joins TRBV12-3 or TRBV12-4 to TRBJ1-1; perhaps TRBD1 as D (6 bases). V was pared by 5 bases and J by 5 bases, with 18 bases between. The length of the CDR3 is 15 residues.

V usage is TRBV7-9 and J usage is TRBJ2-5, with D possibly matching TRBD2 (7 bases). The CDR3 consists of 15 residues. V was trimmed by 3 bases and J by 2 bases, leaving 13 bases between them. CDR1 is SEHNR and CDR2 is FQNEAQ in the germline V gene (reference sequence). CDR3 coding DNA: TGTGCCAGCAGCTTGGGGGGGCTCTCTCAAGAGACCCAGTACTTC. Amino acids: CASSLGGLSQETQYF. The variable domain in full, with the rest retrieved from reference TRBV7-9 and TRBJ2-5, is DTGVSQNPRHKITKRGQNVTFRCDPISEHNRLYWYRQTLGQGPEFLTYFQNEAQLEKSRLLSDRFSAERPKGSFSTLEIQRTEQGDSAMYLCASSLGGLSQETQYFGPGTRLLVL.

CDR3 loop: CTCSLVGTSGRSSYNEQFF. Written as DNA, the CDR3 is TGTACCTGCAGTTTAGTAGGAACTAGCGGTAGGAGCTCCTACAATGAGCAGTTCTTC. This sequence joins TRBV12-3 or TRBV12-4 and TRBJ2-1; 8 nucleotides align to TRBD2. The CDR3 is made up of 19 amino acids.

This clonotype was seen ten or more times. This chain connects TRBV10-3 to TRBJ2-3, with 13 bases that match TRBD2. CDR3 length: 16 amino acids. The V and J ends lost 10 bases and 1 base, in that order; junction bases with no gene match: 8. CDR1 and CDR2 from the germline V gene are ENHRY and SYGVKD. CDR3 bases: TGTGCCACCAGGACTAGCGGGAGATATGGCACAGATACGCAGTATTTT. It translates to CATRTSGRYGTDTQYF.

The J gene is TRBJ2-7, the V gene TRBV6-4, with 9 bases matching TRBD2. This CDR3 region has 15 residues. The J segment lost 4 bases and the V segment lost 3 bases, leaving 7 bases of the junction unmatched. The germline V gene has CDR1 MRHNA and CDR2 SNTAGT. The CDR3 sequence: CASSEGLAGKYEQYF. The CDR3 DNA is TGTGCCAGCAGTGAAGGTCTAGCGGGGAAATACGAGCAGTACTTC.

The table lists this clonotype with a few counts. The gene calls are TRBV12-3 or TRBV12-4 and TRBJ2-7; 7 nucleotides line up with TRBD1. This CDR3 comprises 12 residues. V shed 7 bases and J 7 bases; nucleotides not matched to a gene: 7. CDR3 sequence: CASNEGAEEQYF. CDR3 nucleotides: TGTGCCAGCAATGAGGGGGCTGAAGAGCAGTACTTC.

This clonotype has at least ten counts. This sequence joins TRBV12-3 or TRBV12-4 and TRBJ2-3, with a weak D call TRBD2 (6 bases). CDR3 length equals 15 residues. Trimming shortened V by 3 bases and J by 1 base, and 11 bases separated the two germline ends. The CDR3 DNA reads TGTGCCAGCAGTTTGTTGGCGGGACGCACAGATACGCAGTATTTT. Its translation: CASSLLAGRTDTQYF.

V gene TRBV7-2 combines with J gene TRBJ2-1; no reliable D call. Trimming removed 2 bases from V and 8 bases from J, with 13 bases in between. In germline, CDR1 is SGHTA, CDR2 FQGNSA. This CDR3 comprises 14 residues. CDR3 protein: CASSLLANGYEQFF. For the CDR3, the DNA is TGTGCCAGCAGCTTATTGGCGAACGGGTATGAGCAGTTCTTC.

Only a few counts were recorded for this clonotype. The chain links TRBV9 to TRBJ2-1; D uncertain. V lost 0 bases to trimming and J lost 4 bases, with 8 bases between them. The germline CDR1 and CDR2 sequences are SGDLS and YYNGEE. The CDR3 covers 14 residues. The CDR3 loop reads CASSVGYSYNEQFF. For the CDR3, the DNA is TGTGCCAGCAGCGTAGGGTACTCTTACAATGAGCAGTTCTTC.

This clonotype occurred a few times. This chain joins TRBV15 and TRBJ2-4, with 13 nucleotides matching TRBD2. This CDR3 comprises 17 residues. CDR1 is LNHNV, CDR2 YYDKDF, per germline (reference sequence). The V gene end was trimmed by 6 bases and the J gene end by 5 bases; junction bases not matched to a gene: 10. The CDR3 DNA reads as TGTGCCACCAGTCTGCGTGGACTAGCGGGAGTCGAAAACATTCAGTACTTC. This gives the protein CATSLRGLAGVENIQYF.

V is TRBV27 and J is TRBJ2-5, with D hard to call. CDR1 is MNHEY, CDR2 SMNVEV, per germline (reference sequence). V dropped 2 bases and J dropped 1 base, with 5 bases sitting between them. CDR3 length: 13 residues. CDR3: CASSLLLQETQYF. CDR3 sequence (DNA): TGTGCCAGCAGTTTACTGCTCCAAGAGACCCAGTACTTC.